This TCR beta chain was recovered during a study of T cell changes during pregnancy in multiple sclerosis (dated by TCRdb to between 2018 and 2020). Regarding the study in general: Changes in the T cell repertoire over the course of pregnancy were examined in this study in women with multiple sclerosis.

Notes on this clone: The antigen it recognizes is unknown. Base qualities are not at hand, and no much larger clone is one base apart.

Receptor libraries were prepared by the immunoSEQ multiplex PCR assay. TCRdb obtained this table from immuneACCESS and retained in-frame rearrangements with V and J assigned. These tables miss some clones; where compared with another copy, unresolved V genes account for less than half of the shortfall, and the remainder is unexplained. The sample table contains tens of thousands of clones; only one count was recorded for roughly 94% of them. 4.5% to 5.5% of the sample rests with the top ten. CDR1 and CDR2 are drawn from the germline V gene (reference sequence): MNHEY, SMNVEV. Deletion took 2 bases off V and 0 bases off J, with a span of 8 bases between the germline ends. The CDR3 runs 15 residues from the cysteine to the phenylalanine. The entry retains the CDR3 DNA only, 45 bases that are in frame from base 1.

The receptor was derived from a female donor with multiple sclerosis, enrolled in a pregnancy study. The chain uses TRBV27 and TRBJ2-1; too little of a D gene remains to name it. The sequenced sample was CD8+ T cells from peripheral blood mononuclear cells, obtained before pregnancy. The CDR3 corresponds to CASSLSMSSYNEQFF. DNA sequence: TGTGCCAGCAGTTTAAGCATGAGCTCCTACAATGAGCAGTTCTTC.